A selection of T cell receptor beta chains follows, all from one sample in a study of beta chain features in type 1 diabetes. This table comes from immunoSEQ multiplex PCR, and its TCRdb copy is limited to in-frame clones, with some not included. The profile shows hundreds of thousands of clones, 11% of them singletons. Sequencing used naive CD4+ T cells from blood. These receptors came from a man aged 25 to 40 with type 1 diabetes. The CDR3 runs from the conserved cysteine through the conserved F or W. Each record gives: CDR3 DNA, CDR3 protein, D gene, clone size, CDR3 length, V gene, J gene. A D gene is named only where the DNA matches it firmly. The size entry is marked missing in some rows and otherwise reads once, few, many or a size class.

cdr3_nt: TGTGCCAGCAGCTTTTACAGGGGATCTAGCACAGATACGCAGTATTTT
cdr3_aa: CASSFYRGSSTDTQYF
d_call: TRBD1
clone_size: .
cdr3_length: 16
v_call: TRBV7-8
j_call: TRBJ2-3

cdr3_nt: TGTGCCAGCAGCTTCGTCGGTACTGAAGCTTTCTTT
cdr3_aa: CASSFVGTEAFF
d_call: .
clone_size: few
cdr3_length: 12
v_call: TRBV7-2
j_call: TRBJ1-1

cdr3_nt: TGTGCCACCCGGAGCGGGGGGGCTAGGAATGAGCAGTTCTTC
cdr3_aa: CATRSGGARNEQFF
d_call: TRBD2
clone_size: .
cdr3_length: 14
v_call: TRBV6-6
j_call: TRBJ2-1

cdr3_nt: TGTGCCAGCAGTGATTACAGCGAAAAACTGTTTTTT
cdr3_aa: CASSDYSEKLFF
d_call: .
clone_size: .
cdr3_length: 12
v_call: TRBV25-1
j_call: TRBJ1-4

cdr3_nt: TGTGCCAGCAGCCAAGATCAGGGCCCGAGCTCCTACAATGAGCAGTTCTTC
cdr3_aa: CASSQDQGPSSYNEQFF
d_call: .
clone_size: .
cdr3_length: 17
v_call: TRBV4-2
j_call: TRBJ2-1

cdr3_nt: TGTGCCAGCAGCCCCGACAGGGGGCTTGAGACCCAGTACTTC
cdr3_aa: CASSPDRGLETQYF
d_call: TRBD1
clone_size: .
cdr3_length: 14
v_call: TRBV5-4
j_call: TRBJ2-5

cdr3_nt: TGTGCCAGCCCCAGGGAGGGCGGGACAGATACGCAGTATTTT
cdr3_aa: CASPREGGTDTQYF
d_call: .
clone_size: few
cdr3_length: 14
v_call: TRBV21-1
j_call: TRBJ2-3

cdr3_nt: TGCGCCAGCAGCAACAGGGAGCTGATGGGGCCCCAGCATTTT
cdr3_aa: CASSNRELMGPQHF
d_call: .
clone_size: few
cdr3_length: 14
v_call: TRBV4-1
j_call: TRBJ1-5

cdr3_nt: TGTGCCAGCAGCTCAGGGGGACAGCTCAACACTGAAGCTTTCTTT
cdr3_aa: CASSSGGQLNTEAFF
d_call: TRBD1
clone_size: .
cdr3_length: 15
v_call: TRBV5-4
j_call: TRBJ1-1

cdr3_nt: TGTGCCAGCAGCGACGATACGCTAGGCCAATCCTCTTTCTACGAGCAGTACTTC
cdr3_aa: CASSDDTLGQSSFYEQYF
d_call: .
clone_size: few
cdr3_length: 18
v_call: TRBV21-1
j_call: TRBJ2-7

cdr3_nt: TGTGCCAGTAGTATAGTCGGACAGGGGGTTCTCTCTGGGGCCAACGTCCTGACTTTC
cdr3_aa: CASSIVGQGVLSGANVLTF
d_call: TRBD1
clone_size: .
cdr3_length: 19
v_call: TRBV19
j_call: TRBJ2-6

cdr3_nt: TGTGCCAGCAGCTTATGGGCTCAGACTAGCTTCGCAGATACGCAGTATTTT
cdr3_aa: CASSLWAQTSFADTQYF
d_call: TRBD2
clone_size: .
cdr3_length: 17
v_call: TRBV7-2
j_call: TRBJ2-3